These 25 T cell receptor beta chains share one sample of origin, sequenced in a study of identical twins (dated by TCRdb to 2016 to 2017). Receptor libraries were prepared by 5' RACE. Sequencing took place on an Illumina HiSeq 2000. The raw public data were reprocessed by TCRdb itself: fastp quality trimming at Q25, MiXCR clonotype calling, in-frame beta chains only. Every entry covers one CDR3 protein and lists the most common genes and DNA from its rows. This sample holds 550,000 to 700,000 distinct CDR3 sequences; roughly 9.9% were observed only once. 2.5% to 3% of the sample goes to the ten largest clones. A further study also used this sample, focusing on yellow fever vaccine responses in identical twins.

The sample taken for sequencing was PBMCs. These receptors were collected from a woman aged 18-29 years in good health.

This clonotype was detected a few times. The chain couples TRBV11-2 to TRBJ2-7; no clear D gene. This CDR3 region has 14 residues. Per germline, CDR1 SGHAT and CDR2 FQNNGV. V dropped 7 bases and J dropped 0 bases, with 13 bases sitting between them. The chain's CDR3 is CASTLIQSSYEQYF. The CDR3, as DNA: TGTGCCAGCACACTTATCCAGAGCTCCTACGAGCAGTACTTC.

This clonotype showed up many times. This rearrangement joins TRBV20-1 to TRBJ2-1; 7 bases map to TRBD2. This CDR3 contains 14 residues. The germline V gene encodes CDR1 DFQATT and CDR2 SNEGSKA (reference sequence). V lost 2 bases, J lost 1 base, and 2 bases stayed unmatched. The DNA for the CDR3 is TGCAGTGCTAGACTTAGCGGGTCCTACAATGAGCAGTTCTTC. This gives the protein CSARLSGSYNEQFF.

J is TRBJ2-3 and V is TRBV3-1; 12 nucleotides line up with TRBD2. CDR3 length equals 16 residues. The J segment lost 7 bases and the V segment lost 2 bases, leaving 7 bases of the junction unmatched. Germline CDR1 is LGHDT and CDR2 is YNNKEL (reference sequence). The CDR3 nucleotides are TGTGCCAGCAGCCAACCTCTAGCGGGGGGGCGAAATACGCAGTATTTT. Translation gives CASSQPLAGGRNTQYF.

The chain has TRBV14 and TRBJ2-7, with 11 bases aligning to TRBD1. The CDR3 covers 15 residues. The germline gives CDR1 SGHDN, CDR2 FVKESK. Trimming cost V 6 bases and J 4 bases; bases outside gene matches: 8. In DNA form, the CDR3 reads TGTGCCAGCAGACTCACCGGGACAGGGGGATACGAGCAGTACTTC. This sequence encodes CASRLTGTGGYEQYF.

This clonotype was counted a few times. The chain has TRBV5-1 and TRBJ2-7, with D maybe TRBD1 (6 bases). The V gene's germline CDR1 is SGHRS and CDR2 YFSETQ. CDR3 length: 15 amino acids. The ends were cut back, 0 bases at V and 2 bases at J, with 12 bases in the middle. CDR3 DNA: TGCGCCAGCAGCTTGGCCGAACAGGGTACCTACGAGCAGTACTTC. Amino acid sequence: CASSLAEQGTYEQYF.

This clonotype was seen a few times. The genes are TRBV2 and TRBJ2-1, with TRBD2 matching 11 bases. This CDR3 region has 13 residues. Germline loops: CDR1 SNHLY, CDR2 FYNNEI. J lost 13 bases, V lost 2 bases, and 4 bases had no gene match. The DNA of the CDR3 is TGTGCCAGCAGTGAATCGACTAGCGGGACTCAGTTCTTC. This sequence encodes CASSESTSGTQFF.

The chain carries TRBV12-3 or TRBV12-4 and TRBJ1-1; TRBD1 matches 12 bases. J lost 6 bases, V lost 5 bases, and 7 bases had no gene match. The CDR3 length is 15 residues. CDR3: CASSPAGQGAAEAFF. The CDR3 region has the DNA TGTGCCAGCAGTCCCGCGGGACAGGGGGCCGCTGAAGCTTTCTTT.

CDR3 in amino acids: CASSQQAFGGITDTQYF. CDR3 bases: TGTGCCAGCAGCCAACAGGCTTTCGGGGGAATCACAGATACGCAGTATTTT. The rearrangement links TRBV4-2 to TRBJ2-3, with D possibly matching TRBD2 (6 bases). The CDR3 length is 17 residues. Trimming pared 2 bases from V and 2 bases from J, leaving 17 bases between. Looked up from germline, CDR1 is LGHNA and CDR2 is YNFKEQ.

The V call is TRBV12-3 or TRBV12-4, the J call TRBJ2-7; TRBD2 agrees at 15 bases. V trimming: 6 bases; J trimming: 2 bases; junction bases outside the gene matches: 5. The CDR3 consists of 16 residues. The CDR3 protein is CASRGLAGGKAYEQYF. The CDR3 bases are TGTGCCAGCAGGGGACTAGCGGGAGGAAAGGCCTACGAGCAGTACTTC.

The chain has TRBV6-2 or TRBV6-3 and TRBJ2-6; D is uncertain. Germline loops: CDR1 MNHEY, CDR2 SVGEGT. The V gene lost 2 bases and the J gene lost 0 bases, with 5 bases spanning the gap. This CDR3 is 15 amino acids long. The CDR3 DNA is TGTGCCAGCAGTTACCAGTACTCTGGGGCCAACGTCCTGACTTTC. Translated: CASSYQYSGANVLTF.

This clonotype was seen ten or more times. The chain is built from TRBV25-1 and TRBJ1-1; the D gene is possibly TRBD1 (6 bases). The V gene's germline CDR1 is MGHDK and CDR2 SYGVNS. V dropped 3 bases and J dropped 4 bases, with 9 bases sitting between them. CDR3 length: 13 residues. CDR3 nucleotide sequence: TGTGCCAGCAGTGACGGGGGGCGCACTGAAGCTTTCTTT. Its translation: CASSDGGRTEAFF.

The CDR3 spells CASSRNAGTSGITDTQYF. In DNA, the CDR3 is TGCGCCAGCAGTCGCAATGCCGGGACTAGCGGGATCACAGATACGCAGTATTTT. The chain has TRBV4-1 and TRBJ2-3; 13 bases are shared with TRBD2. Germline CDR1 and CDR2: MGHRA and YSYEKL. The CDR3 extends over 18 amino acids. J gave up 2 bases and V 6 bases, and 11 bases lay outside the gene matches.

As for this clonotype: The junction differs from germline at one of its ends, possibly a read error. The chain links TRBV19 to TRBJ1-5; D remains unclear. Germline CDR1 reads LNHDA; CDR2 reads SQIVND (reference sequence). The CDR3 is made up of 15 amino acids. CDR3 nucleotides: TGTGCCAGTAGTATGGAGGGCTGGCGCAATCAGCCTCAGCATTTT. Translating it yields CASSMEGWRNQPQHF.

In this sample, this clonotype turned up many times. The chain has TRBV5-5 and TRBJ2-3; TRBD1 might be the D (6 bases). The CDR3 extends over 14 amino acids. The germline gives CDR1 SGHKS, CDR2 YYEKEE (reference sequence). Deletions cut 4 bases from V and 2 bases from J, with 11 bases between. This CDR3 reads CASSRTATTDTQYF. CDR3 nucleotides: TGTGCCAGCAGCAGGACAGCGACCACAGATACGCAGTATTTT. Filled out from reference TRBV5-5 and TRBJ2-3, the complete variable domain reads DAGVTQSPTHLIKTRGQQVTLRCSPISGHKSVSWYQQVLGQGPQFIFQYYEKEERGRGNFPDRFSARQFPNYSSELNVNALLLGDSALYLCASSRTATTDTQYFGPGTRLTVL.

The chain uses TRBV5-1 and TRBJ2-3, with D tentatively TRBD2 (5 bases). This CDR3 has 14 residues. The germline V gene has CDR1 SGHRS and CDR2 YFSETQ. V was pared by 1 base and J by 5 bases, with 11 bases between. CDR3 in amino acids: CASSLHKLEDTQYF. CDR3 sequence (DNA): TGCGCCAGCAGCTTGCACAAACTAGAAGATACGCAGTATTTT.

This clonotype was seen repeatedly, ten times or more. This chain joins TRBV24-1 and TRBJ2-5, with 11 nucleotides matching TRBD2. The CDR3 is 13 residues long. Germline CDR1 reads KGHDR; CDR2 reads SFDVKD. J gave up 3 bases and V 7 bases, and 0 bases lay outside the gene matches. The CDR3 protein is CATRTSGEETQYF. The CDR3 DNA reads as TGTGCCACCAGGACTAGCGGGGAAGAGACCCAGTACTTC.

This clonotype turned up a few times. CDR3: CASSPGQARRNNEQFF. In DNA, the CDR3 is TGCGCCAGCAGCCCGGGACAGGCCCGCCGGAACAATGAGCAGTTCTTC. This rearrangement joins TRBV5-1 to TRBJ2-1; 8 bases fit TRBD1. With V trimmed by 4 bases and J by 5 bases, 11 bases remained unmatched. Per germline, CDR1 SGHRS and CDR2 YFSETQ. The length of the CDR3 is 16 residues. Supplemented by reference TRBV5-1 and TRBJ2-1, the full variable domain reads KAGVTQTPRYLIKTRGQQVTLSCSPISGHRSVSWYQQTPGQGLQFLFEYFSETQRNKGNFPGRFSGRQFSNSRSEMNVSTLELGDSALYLCASSPGQARRNNEQFFGPGTRLTVL.

The chain links TRBV5-6 to TRBJ2-5; unclear D gene. This CDR3 is 13 amino acids long. Germline V CDR1 and CDR2: SGHDT, YYEEEE. The V end was cut by 4 bases, the J end by 5 bases, with 12 bases between. The CDR3 loop is CASSQATTETQYF. Here the CDR3 DNA reads TGTGCCAGCAGCCAGGCTACCACGGAGACCCAGTACTTC.

This clonotype was seen many times. V gene TRBV7-9 combines with J gene TRBJ2-7, with TRBD2 matching over 7 bases. There are 16 residues in the CDR3. The germline V gene has CDR1 SEHNR and CDR2 FQNEAQ (reference sequence). V lost 3 bases and J lost 2; bases outside the gene matches: 10. CDR3 sequence (DNA): TGTGCCAGCAGCTTTTTTACGGGAGGAGTAACCTACGAGCAGTACTTC. It is translated as CASSFFTGGVTYEQYF.

At least ten counts were recorded for this clonotype. The rearrangement uses TRBV3-1 and TRBJ2-7; 13 bases are shared with TRBD2. Germline V gives CDR1 LGHDT, CDR2 YNNKEL (reference sequence). The CDR3 covers 16 residues. V lost 4 bases, J lost 3 bases, and 6 bases stayed unmatched. In DNA form, the CDR3 reads TGTGCCAGCAGCCCCTTGACTAGCGGGGGGCTCTACGAGCAGTACTTC. Residues: CASSPLTSGGLYEQYF.

Only a few counts were recorded for this clonotype. The V call is TRBV25-1, the J call TRBJ1-2; no clear D. Germline CDR1 and CDR2: MGHDK and SYGVNS. The CDR3 covers 12 residues. The V and J ends lost 3 bases and 4 bases respectively, with 6 bases between them. In DNA, the CDR3 is TGTGCCAGCAGTGATCGATCCTATGGCTACACCTTC. Translated, it gives CASSDRSYGYTF.

This clonotype was detected once. This chain links TRBV20-1 with TRBJ2-1, with TRBD1 matching 7 bases. The germline CDR1 and CDR2 sequences are DFQATT and SNEGSKA (reference sequence). J was trimmed by 5 bases and V by 1 base; bases with no gene match: 8. This CDR3 is 15 amino acids long. Here the CDR3 reads CSARVGQGVNNEQFF. In nucleotides, the CDR3 is TGCAGTGCTAGAGTCGGTCAGGGGGTTAACAATGAGCAGTTCTTC.

In regard to this clonotype: A clone one base away is much larger, so this may be a read error. The chain joins TRBV5-5 to TRBJ2-7; 15 positions agree with TRBD2. From germline, CDR1 is SGHKS and CDR2 YYEKEE (reference sequence). The J segment lost 2 bases and the V segment lost 4 bases, leaving 4 bases of the junction unmatched. The CDR3 length is 16 residues. The CDR3: CASSIGLAGGPYEQYF. The CDR3 nucleotides read TGTGCCAGCAGCATCGGACTAGCGGGAGGGCCCTACGAGCAGTACTTC.

V and J are TRBV20-1 and TRBJ2-2; D perhaps matches TRBD2 (5 bases). V lost 6 bases and J 4 bases, leaving 12 bases between the germline ends. This CDR3 spans 13 amino acids. Germline-derived CDR1 and CDR2 are DFQATT and SNEGSKA (reference sequence). CDR3 nucleotides: TGCAGTGCCTTCAACGGGGTCACCGGGGAGCTGTTTTTT. Translation: CSAFNGVTGELFF.

The rearrangement joins TRBV24-1 to TRBJ2-7, with D hard to call. V lost 7 bases and J lost 5, with 23 bases in between. In germline, CDR1 is KGHDR, CDR2 SFDVKD. The CDR3 runs 16 residues. CDR3 sequence reads: CATSNSRSFRPDEQYF. CDR3 in DNA: TGTGCCACCAGCAACAGTAGGAGTTTCCGGCCGGACGAGCAGTACTTC.